This record concerns one T cell receptor (beta chain) sequence. The sample is drawn from a study of cytomegalovirus exposure and HLA in healthy donors. The PCR had 60 Vbeta and 13 Jbeta primers. Repertoires were generated with immunoSEQ multiplex PCR, while TCRdb's copy carries only in-frame clones and drops some. The sample shows around 180,000 clones, over 75% of them seen only once. The CDR3 totals 15 residues. The sample was PBMCs. This rearrangement joins TRBV21-1 to TRBJ2-1; the table's D call TRBD1 went unverified against the DNA. TRBV21-1 is annotated as a pseudogene. The sequence was collected from a girl in the first two years of life in good health and CMV-seronegative. Written as DNA, the CDR3 is TGTGCCAGTGGGGACAGGGAAGTATCCGGGAATGAGCAGTTCTTC. Translation: CASGDREVSGNEQFF.